This TCR beta chain stems from a study of blood T cell repertoires in COVID-19. Study details: Some COVID-19 samples were acute and others convalescent; all came from the United States, Italy and Spain.

Original processing methods: Amplification of reference gene primers was used by the study to estimate nucleated cell counts. Some clones are missing from TCRdb's copy, which holds only in-frame ones; the method was immunoSEQ multiplex PCR. That table furnishes V, J and clone size, whereas the DNA furnished D and trimming. Among 250,000 or so clones listed, roughly 88% were seen once. This clone was seen only a few times. Participants' reported clinical history set cohort assignment. Symptom resolution, clearance, or two negative PCRs marked the recovered donors of Cohort 3. This CDR3 is built from 15 residues. V was shortened by 3 bases and J by 1 base, with 11 bases between the two germline ends. Germline CDR1 reads LNHNV; CDR2 reads YYDKDF (reference sequence).

The chain has TRBV15 and TRBJ2-3; a possible D gene is TRBD1 (5 bases). What was sequenced was PBMCs or T cells enriched from blood (not recorded which). This sequence originates from a woman in her 50s who had recovered from COVID-19. CDR3 in amino acids: CATSRGLGGTDTQYF. The DNA of the CDR3 is TGTGCCACCAGCAGGGGGCTGGGCGGCACAGATACGCAGTATTTT. Full variable domain (rest looked up from reference TRBV15 and TRBJ2-3): DAMVIQNPRYQVTQFGKPVTLSCSQTLNHNVMYWYQQKSSQAPKLLFHYYDKDFNNEADTPDNFQSRRPNTSFCFLDIRSPGLGDTAMYLCATSRGLGGTDTQYFGPGTRLTVL.